Sequencing of this T cell receptor (beta chain) was carried out in a study of glioma-infiltrating T cells. CDR1 is SGHRS, CDR2 YFSETQ, per germline. V was cut by 4 bases and J by 6 bases, with 23 bases left in between. The CDR3 is 16 residues long. The iRepertoire nested amplicon-rescue multiplex PCR amplified TCR alpha and beta CDR3s from RNA. TCRdb re-called the multiplex PCR reads with MiXCR, one entry per CDR3 protein. The table records 160,000 or so distinct CDR3 sequences, more than 35% of them present only once. This clonotype was detected only a few times. The receptor comes from a human donor with low-grade glioma or glioblastoma, undergoing nonglioma brain surgery, or in good health (not recorded which). Sequencing used glioma tissue, nonneoplastic brain tissue, or PBMCs (not recorded which). This chain links TRBV5-1 with TRBJ2-7, with a possible D match to TRBD1 (6 bases). The DNA for the CDR3 is TGCGCCAGCAGCCCCGATACAGGGATCGCCATACGCGAGCAGTACTTC. It encodes CASSPDTGIAIREQYF.